Listed here are 22 T cell receptor beta chains from one sample, sequenced in a study of T cell responses to AZD1222 COVID-19 vaccine. Produced via immunoSEQ multiplex PCR; TCRdb's table is partial and in-frame only. Found here are around 200,000 clones, about 90% of them singletons; the top ten hold about 0.49%. This material consisted of peripheral blood, taken on day 0 of AZD1222 vaccination. Receptor source: an adult in good health.

This clone was picked up a small number of times. The rearrangement uses TRBV7-8 and TRBJ1-5, with no clear D. The CDR3 loop spans 13 amino acids. V dropped 5 bases and J dropped 9 bases, with 14 bases sitting between them. CDR1 is SGHVS and CDR2 is FQNEAQ in the germline V gene. The CDR3 is CASSKSLNWPQHF. The CDR3 DNA sequence: TGTGCCAGCAGCAAGTCCCTTAATTGGCCCCAGCATTTT. The variable domain in full, with the rest retrieved from reference TRBV7-8 and TRBJ1-5, is GAGVSQSPRYKVAKRGQDVALRCDPISGHVSLFWYQQALGQGPEFLTYFQNEAQLDKSGLPSDRFFAERPEGSVSTLKIQRTQQEDSAVYLCASSKSLNWPQHFGDGTRLSIL.

V and J are TRBV7-9 and TRBJ1-6; D uncertain. Germline V gene data show CDR1 as SEHNR and CDR2 as FQNEAQ (reference sequence). The CDR3 loop spans 15 amino acids. Trimming removed 5 bases from V and 1 base from J, with 9 bases in between. The CDR3: CASSLARSYNSPLHF. CDR3 bases: TGTGCCAGCAGCCTCGCCAGATCCTATAATTCACCCCTCCACTTT.

This clone was picked up one time. V usage is TRBV3-1 (or the pseudogene TRBV3-2) and J usage is TRBJ2-5; no clear D gene. This CDR3 spans 11 amino acids. The ends were cut back, 5 bases at V and 6 bases at J, with 7 bases in the middle. CDR1 LGHDT and CDR2 YNNKEL come from the germline V gene (reference sequence). Here the CDR3 DNA reads TGTGCCAGCAGCTTTTTGAAGACCCAGTACTTC. This gives the protein CASSFLKTQYF.

The CDR3 sequence: CASSQDRGSANEKLFF. The CDR3 bases are TGCGCCAGCAGCCAAGATCGGGGGTCTGCTAATGAAAAACTGTTTTTT. V usage is TRBV4-3 and J usage is TRBJ1-4; the D gene is possibly TRBD1 (5 bases). Germline V gives CDR1 LGHNA, CDR2 YSLEER. The V end lost 0 bases, the J end lost 3 bases, and 11 bases lay between the germline ends. The CDR3 totals 16 residues.

V and J are TRBV3-1 (or the pseudogene TRBV3-2) and TRBJ1-4; no clear D. The CDR3 sequence is 15 residues long. V was shortened by 1 base and J by 6 bases, with 12 bases between the two germline ends. Germline V CDR1 and CDR2: LGHDT, YNNKEL (reference sequence). The CDR3 here is CASSQANGQYEKLFF. The CDR3 nucleotides are TGTGCCAGCAGCCAAGCGAATGGGCAGTATGAAAAACTGTTTTTT.

The sample holds a few counts of this clone. The CDR3: CASSPRQSGSYNEQFF. The CDR3 region has the DNA TGTGCCAGCAGCCCGAGACAGTCCGGCTCCTACAATGAGCAGTTCTTC. The V call is TRBV7-8, the J call TRBJ2-1, with D perhaps matching TRBD1 (5 bases). The CDR3 runs 16 residues. Trimming removed 5 bases at V and 0 bases at J, with 14 bases between. Germline V CDR1 and CDR2: SGHVS, FQNEAQ.

The genes are TRBV12-5 and TRBJ1-2; TRBD1 aligns across 9 bases. The ends lost 5 bases at V and 2 bases at J; junction bases unmatched: 6. This CDR3 is built from 15 residues. Per the germline V gene, CDR1 is LGHNT and CDR2 is FRNRAP. The CDR3 region has the DNA TGTGCTAGTGGTACCGGACAGGGGACGAACTATGGCTACACCTTC. Protein: CASGTGQGTNYGYTF. Full variable domain (rest looked up from reference TRBV12-5 and TRBJ1-2): DARVTQTPRHKVTEMGQEVTMRCQPILGHNTVFWYRQTMMQGLELLAYFRNRAPLDDSGMPKDRFSAEMPDATLATLKIQPSEPRDSAVYFCASGTGQGTNYGYTFGSGTRLTVV.

The J gene is TRBJ1-5, the V gene TRBV7-8, with D hard to call. Trimming left V 7 bases short and J 3 bases short, with 19 bases between. Germline lookup yields CDR1 SGHVS and CDR2 FQNEAQ. This CDR3 region has 16 residues. CDR3 DNA sequence: TGTGCCAGCACCGCGTTGGGAGTGACGGACAATCAGCCCCAGCATTTT. Translated, it gives CASTALGVTDNQPQHF.

The chain recombines TRBV6-5 with TRBJ1-1; no clear D gene. The CDR3 extends over 14 amino acids. CDR1 is MNHEY and CDR2 is SVGAGI in the germline V gene. Trimming left V 4 bases short and J 5 bases short, with 14 bases between. The CDR3 bases are TGTGCCAGCAGTTCATCGGGGATCGCAACTGAAGCTTTCTTT. It yields the protein CASSSSGIATEAFF.

The V and J genes are TRBV24-1 and TRBJ2-5, with TRBD1 matching 8 bases. This CDR3 is built from 16 residues. Germline-derived CDR1 and CDR2 are KGHDR and SFDVKD. Trimming at V came to 2 bases and at J to 4 bases, leaving 8 bases not matched to a gene. CDR3 bases: TGTGCCACCAGTGATTCTGACGGACAGGGTACAGAGACCCAGTACTTC. Protein sequence: CATSDSDGQGTETQYF.

This clone was seen only once. The rearrangement joins TRBV5-6 to TRBJ2-3, with no clear D. This CDR3 has 14 residues. Germline CDR1 SGHDT, CDR2 YYEEEE. Trimming took 4 bases from V and 2 from J, leaving 11 bases between them. CDR3 coding DNA: TGTGCCAGCAGCCCAAGCTACCTCACAGATACGCAGTATTTT. Amino acid sequence: CASSPSYLTDTQYF.

The chain couples TRBV4-3 to TRBJ1-6; the D is unclear. The CDR3 is 14 amino acids. V was cut by 1 base and J by 9 bases, with 10 bases left in between. In germline, CDR1 is LGHNA, CDR2 YSLEER. CDR3 loop: CASSQGSRSSPLHF. For the CDR3, the DNA is TGCGCCAGCAGCCAAGGTAGCCGTAGTTCACCCCTCCACTTT.

The chain joins TRBV29-1 to TRBJ1-4, with D unclear. CDR1 and CDR2 (germline): SQVTM, ANQGSEA. The CDR3 loop spans 13 amino acids. Trimming left V 7 bases short and J 4 bases short, with 13 bases between. The DNA for the CDR3 is TGCAGCGGGCTCAGCCCTTATAATGAAAAACTGTTTTTT. Translating it yields CSGLSPYNEKLFF.

The chain joins TRBV29-1 to TRBJ1-1; D unclear. From germline, CDR1 is SQVTM and CDR2 ANQGSEA. The CDR3 contains 12 residues. The ends were cut back, 3 bases at V and 1 base at J, with 6 bases in the middle. In DNA, the CDR3 is TGCAGCGTTGAGCGGGGGAACACTGAAGCTTTCTTT. It yields the protein CSVERGNTEAFF.

This chain links TRBV30 with TRBJ1-1, with TRBD1 as a possible D gene (6 bases). The V gene lost 4 bases and the J gene lost 7 bases, with 13 bases spanning the gap. Germline V gene lookup returns CDR1 GTSNPN and CDR2 SVGIG (reference sequence). There are 12 residues in the CDR3. In DNA form, the CDR3 reads TGTGCCTGGAATCCACAGGGTAGTGAAGCTTTCTTT. Its protein is CAWNPQGSEAFF.

The chain has TRBV14 and TRBJ1-6; a weak D match, TRBD1 (5 bases). Germline V lookup: CDR1 SGHDN, CDR2 FVKESK. This CDR3 region has 14 residues. V was shortened by 4 bases and J by 7 bases, with 11 bases between the two germline ends. CDR3 DNA: TGTGCCAGCAGCCGGGTCAGGACAAATTCACCCCTCCACTTT. This translates into CASSRVRTNSPLHF. The full variable domain, rest sourced from reference TRBV14 and TRBJ1-6, is EAGVTQFPSHSVIEKGQTVTLRCDPISGHDNLYWYRRVMGKEIKFLLHFVKESKQDESGMPNNRFLAERTGGTYSTLKVQPAELEDSGVYFCASSRVRTNSPLHFGNGTRLTVT.

The V and J genes are TRBV28 and TRBJ1-1; no clear D gene. Germline CDR1 and CDR2: MDHEN and SYDVKM. V dropped 2 bases and J dropped 6 bases, with 10 bases sitting between them. This CDR3 contains 13 residues. CDR3 DNA: TGTGCCAGCAGTTTACTCTCGAGGGCTGAAGCTTTCTTT. Encoded protein: CASSLLSRAEAFF.

The V gene is TRBV9, the J gene TRBJ2-4; the D is unclear. The germline V gene encodes CDR1 SGDLS and CDR2 YYNGEE. Trimming removed 3 bases from V and 7 bases from J, with 8 bases in between. CDR3 length equals 12 residues. CDR3 protein: CASSDPENIQYF. The CDR3 DNA is TGTGCCAGCAGCGACCCGGAGAACATTCAGTACTTC.

The CDR3 DNA sequence: TGTGCCAGCAGCTCCACCCAGGGGGGAGGTAATCAGCCCCAGCATTTT. Its protein is CASSSTQGGGNQPQHF. The chain employs TRBV7-9 and TRBJ1-5; 7 bases map to TRBD1. The germline CDR1 and CDR2 sequences are SEHNR and FQNEAQ (reference sequence). This CDR3 spans 16 amino acids. V dropped 4 bases and J dropped 4; count of bases not matched to a gene: 10.

V usage is TRBV9 and J usage is TRBJ2-2, with 11 bases aligning to TRBD2. Looked up from germline, CDR1 is SGDLS and CDR2 is YYNGEE. This CDR3 has 16 amino acids. V dropped 2 bases and J dropped 2; count of bases not matched to a gene: 2. The CDR3 region is CASSVSGRANTGELFF. The CDR3 nucleotides read TGTGCCAGCAGCGTTAGCGGGAGGGCCAACACCGGGGAGCTGTTTTTT.

This clone has just one count. The chain has TRBV7-6 and TRBJ2-1, with unresolved D. The V and J ends lost 3 bases and 4 bases respectively, with 16 bases between them. CDR3 length equals 16 residues. Germline values: CDR1 SGHVS, CDR2 FNYEAQ. The CDR3 DNA reads as TGTGCCAGCAGCTTTGCCCCTGTATACAGATACAATGAGCAGTTCTTC. Protein sequence: CASSFAPVYRYNEQFF.

The gene calls are TRBV19 and TRBJ1-5; 9 bases map to TRBD1. The V segment lost 2 bases and the J segment 5 bases; nucleotides outside the gene matches: 7. Germline V gene sequence: CDR1 LNHDA, CDR2 SQIVND (reference sequence). The CDR3 is 16 amino acids. The CDR3 bases are TGTGCCAGTAGTATAAGCGGGACAGGGTTCCATCAGCCCCAGCATTTT. Translated, it gives CASSISGTGFHQPQHF.